Following are 11 T cell receptor beta chains from one sample sequenced in a study of identifying expanded T cells in peripheral blood. The method was immunoSEQ multiplex PCR; TCRdb's version includes in-frame clones alone and lacks a portion of them. Of 80,000 or so clones in the sample, roughly four fifths were seen once. The sequencing sample was made of blood. The receptors were gathered from a person aged 18-69 years in good health.

The V call is TRBV28, the J call TRBJ2-3; 13 bases are shared with TRBD2. The CDR3 extends over 17 amino acids. The germline V gene encodes CDR1 MDHEN and CDR2 SYDVKM. J was trimmed by 1 base and V by 0 bases; bases with no gene match: 1. The CDR3 sequence: CASSLWGTSGGTDTQYF. For the CDR3, the DNA is TGTGCCAGCAGTTTATGGGGGACTAGCGGGGGCACAGATACGCAGTATTTT.

The chain combines TRBV15 with TRBJ1-4, with TRBD1 matching over 7 bases. The germline V gene has CDR1 LNHNV and CDR2 YYDKDF (reference sequence). The J segment lost 3 bases and the V segment lost 2 bases, leaving 3 bases of the junction unmatched. This CDR3 region has 15 residues. The CDR3 nucleotides are TGTGCCACCAGCAGAACAGGGGTTGCTAATGAAAAACTGTTTTTT. It specifies CATSRTGVANEKLFF.

The chain joins TRBV19 to TRBJ1-5; unclear D gene. The V and J ends lost 8 bases and 1 base respectively, with 24 bases between them. From germline, CDR1 is LNHDA and CDR2 SQIVND (reference sequence). This CDR3 spans 18 amino acids. The CDR3 coding sequence is TGTGCCAGTCAAGTAACCCCGGGCAGACGAAGGAGCAATCAGCCCCAGCATTTT. Translating gives CASQVTPGRRRSNQPQHF.

This rearrangement joins TRBV4-1 to TRBJ2-1; tentatively, D is TRBD2 (6 bases). V gave up 5 bases and J gave up 2 bases, with 13 bases separating them. CDR1 and CDR2 (germline): MGHRA, YSYEKL. There are 15 residues in the CDR3. CDR3 sequence: CASSGLGTPYNEQFF. The CDR3 bases are TGCGCCAGCAGCGGCTTGGGGACTCCCTACAATGAGCAGTTCTTC.

The V gene is TRBV6-4, the J gene TRBJ1-1, with 7 bases that match TRBD1. J gave up 2 bases and V 10 bases, and 13 bases lay outside the gene matches. CDR1 and CDR2 (germline): MRHNA, SNTAGT. The CDR3 has 15 residues. The chain's CDR3 is CATRRAGGGNTEAFF. The CDR3 DNA sequence: TGTGCCACCAGACGGGCAGGGGGGGGAAACACTGAAGCTTTCTTT.

The chain has TRBV18 and TRBJ1-1; unclear D gene. V shed 2 bases and J shed 1 base, with 11 bases lying between them. This CDR3 is 15 amino acids long. The V gene's germline CDR1 is KGHSH and CDR2 LQKENI. In DNA form, the CDR3 reads TGTGCCAGCTCACCAGCATCGGAGCCGAACACTGAAGCTTTCTTT. This sequence encodes CASSPASEPNTEAFF.

The gene calls are TRBV19 and TRBJ2-1, with D perhaps matching TRBD1 (6 bases). This CDR3 has 15 amino acids. V lost 0 bases and J lost 7, with 13 bases in between. Germline CDR1 and CDR2: LNHDA and SQIVND (reference sequence). CDR3 sequence (DNA): TGTGCCAGTAGTATAGATTATGGCAGGGGTAATGAGCAGTTCTTC. It translates to CASSIDYGRGNEQFF. The variable domain in full, completed from reference TRBV19 and TRBJ2-1, reads DGGITQSPKYLFRKEGQNVTLSCEQNLNHDAMYWYRQDPGQGLRLIYYSQIVNDFQKGDIAEGYSVSREKKESFPLTVTSAQKNPTAFYLCASSIDYGRGNEQFFGPGTRLTVL.

The chain uses TRBV7-6 and TRBJ2-2; weak D call: TRBD2 (6 bases). The germline V and J ends were trimmed by 2 bases and 4 bases, with 11 bases remaining between them. Germline values: CDR1 SGHVS, CDR2 FNYEAQ. The CDR3 is 15 amino acids. The CDR3 spells CASSLYQAGTGELFF. The CDR3 DNA follows: TGTGCCAGCAGCTTATATCAAGCGGGCACCGGGGAGCTGTTTTTT.

The chain combines TRBV30 with TRBJ2-2; maybe TRBD2 (5 bases). V was pared by 4 bases and J by 3 bases, with 12 bases between. CDR3 length: 14 amino acids. Germline assignment: CDR1 GTSNPN and CDR2 SVGIG (reference sequence). CDR3 in amino acids: CAWNRGTYTGELFF. The CDR3 DNA reads TGTGCCTGGAATCGGGGAACTTACACCGGGGAGCTGTTTTTT.

The CDR3 loop is CASSSSGVTYEQYF. Written as DNA, the CDR3 is TGTGCCAGCAGCTCCAGCGGGGTCACCTACGAGCAGTACTTC. V and J are TRBV9 and TRBJ2-7; 7 bases map to TRBD2. This CDR3 has 14 amino acids. Germline trimming cut 4 bases from V and 2 bases from J; bases unmatched to any gene: 6. Germline assignment: CDR1 SGDLS and CDR2 YYNGEE.

This rearrangement joins TRBV6-5 to TRBJ2-6, with 8 bases lining up with TRBD1. After removal of 4 bases from V and 0 bases from J, the junction contained 2 bases not matched to a gene. CDR3 size: 16 residues. Germline CDR1 reads MNHEY; CDR2 reads SVGAGI. The CDR3 DNA reads TGTGCCAGCAGTTCGGACAGGGTCTCTGGGGCCAACGTCCTGACTTTC. It translates to CASSSDRVSGANVLTF.